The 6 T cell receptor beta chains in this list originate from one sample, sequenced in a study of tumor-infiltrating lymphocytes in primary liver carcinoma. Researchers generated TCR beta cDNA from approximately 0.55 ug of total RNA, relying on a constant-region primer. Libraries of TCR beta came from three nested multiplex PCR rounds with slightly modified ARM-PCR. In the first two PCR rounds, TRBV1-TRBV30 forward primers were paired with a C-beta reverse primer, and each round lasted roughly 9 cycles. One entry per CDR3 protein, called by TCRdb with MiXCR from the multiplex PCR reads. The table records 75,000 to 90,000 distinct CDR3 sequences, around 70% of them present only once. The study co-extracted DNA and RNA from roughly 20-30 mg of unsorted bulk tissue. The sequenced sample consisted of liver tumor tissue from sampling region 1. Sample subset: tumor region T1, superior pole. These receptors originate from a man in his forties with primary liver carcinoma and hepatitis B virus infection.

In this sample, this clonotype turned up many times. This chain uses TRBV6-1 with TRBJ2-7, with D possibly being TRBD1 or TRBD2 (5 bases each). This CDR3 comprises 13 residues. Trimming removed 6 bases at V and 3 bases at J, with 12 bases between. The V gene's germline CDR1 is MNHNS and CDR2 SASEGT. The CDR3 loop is CASSRDGNYEQYF. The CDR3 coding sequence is TGTGCCAGCAGCCGGGACGGAAACTACGAGCAGTACTTC.

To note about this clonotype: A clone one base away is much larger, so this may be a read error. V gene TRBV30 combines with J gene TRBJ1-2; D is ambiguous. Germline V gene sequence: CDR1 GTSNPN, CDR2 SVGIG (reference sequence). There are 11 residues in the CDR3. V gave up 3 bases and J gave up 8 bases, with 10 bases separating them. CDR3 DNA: TGTGCCTGGAGGACGTACGGGGGCTACACCTTC. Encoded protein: CAWRTYGGYTF.

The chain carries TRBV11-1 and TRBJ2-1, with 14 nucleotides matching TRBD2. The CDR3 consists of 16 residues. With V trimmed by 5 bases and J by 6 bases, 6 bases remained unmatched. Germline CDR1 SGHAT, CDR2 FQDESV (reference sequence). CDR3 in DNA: TGTGCCAGCAGCCTGGGACTAGCGGGAGATTTCAATGAGCAGTTCTTC. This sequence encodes CASSLGLAGDFNEQFF.

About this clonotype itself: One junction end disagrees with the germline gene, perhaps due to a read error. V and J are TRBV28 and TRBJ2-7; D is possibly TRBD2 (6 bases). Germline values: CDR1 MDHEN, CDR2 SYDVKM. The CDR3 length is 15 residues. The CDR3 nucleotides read TGTGTCAGCAGTCAACTAGCTGATCCACTCTACGAGCAGTACTTC. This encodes CVSSQLADPLYEQYF.

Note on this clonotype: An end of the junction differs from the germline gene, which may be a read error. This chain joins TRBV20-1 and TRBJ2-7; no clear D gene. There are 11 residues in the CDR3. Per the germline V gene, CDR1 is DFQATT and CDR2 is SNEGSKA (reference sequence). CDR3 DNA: TGCGGTGCCCCGAGGAACTACGAGCAGTACTTC. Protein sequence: CGAPRNYEQYF.

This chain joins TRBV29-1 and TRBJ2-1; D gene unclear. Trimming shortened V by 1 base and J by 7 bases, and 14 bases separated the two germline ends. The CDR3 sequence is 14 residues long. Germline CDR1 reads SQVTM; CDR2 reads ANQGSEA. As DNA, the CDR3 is TGCAGCGTTGAAGTTTCGGCACTCTATAATGAGCAGTTCTTC. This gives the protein CSVEVSALYNEQFF.